A selection of T cell receptor beta chains follows, all from one sample in a study of graft-versus-host responses after intestinal transplantation. Their recognized antigens are unknown. Libraries were prepared by immunoSEQ multiplex PCR; TCRdb keeps only in-frame clonotypes and omits some of them. Seen here are 90,000 to 120,000 clones, roughly 87% observed once, and the top ten hold less than 0.8%. The sequencing here drew on unstimulated CD4+ T cells sorted from spleen or lymph node cells, taken before transplant. The receptor source for this set is a human donor who was the organ donor for an intestinal transplant. CDR3s include the opening cysteine and the closing phenylalanine or tryptophan. Fields, in order: J gene, CDR3 length, V gene, D gene, clone size, CDR3 protein, CDR3 DNA. A D gene is named only where the DNA matches it firmly. For some rows the clone size is stated as once, few or many, or as a class when expanded; others skip it.

J gene: TRBJ1-2; CDR3 length: 15; V gene: TRBV4-1; D gene: -; clone size: -; CDR3 protein: CASVSRQDSNYGYTF; CDR3 DNA: TGCGCCAGCGTTTCACGACAGGATTCTAACTATGGCTACACCTTC
J gene: TRBJ2-1; CDR3 length: 14; V gene: TRBV5-4; D gene: TRBD2; clone size: once; CDR3 protein: CASSLAGFSNEQFF; CDR3 DNA: TGTGCCAGCAGCCTAGCGGGGTTCAGCAATGAGCAGTTCTTC
J gene: TRBJ2-7; CDR3 length: 13; V gene: TRBV2; D gene: -; clone size: -; CDR3 protein: CASSIRVTYEQYF; CDR3 DNA: TGTGCCAGCAGTATTCGGGTCACCTACGAGCAGTACTTC
J gene: TRBJ1-5; CDR3 length: 16; V gene: TRBV28; D gene: -; clone size: -; CDR3 protein: CASSLLARLSNQPQHF; CDR3 DNA: TGTGCCAGCAGTTTACTCGCCAGACTTAGCAATCAGCCCCAGCATTTT
J gene: TRBJ2-6; CDR3 length: 15; V gene: TRBV5-6; D gene: -; clone size: -; CDR3 protein: CASSHGGTGANVLTF; CDR3 DNA: TGTGCCAGCAGCCACGGAGGGACGGGGGCCAACGTCCTGACTTTC
J gene: TRBJ1-1; CDR3 length: 16; V gene: TRBV5-6; D gene: -; clone size: -; CDR3 protein: CASSSAVRGLNTEAFF; CDR3 DNA: TGTGCCAGCAGCTCGGCGGTTCGGGGCTTGAACACTGAAGCTTTCTTT
J gene: TRBJ2-5; CDR3 length: 15; V gene: TRBV5-1; D gene: -; clone size: -; CDR3 protein: CASSLERLTGETQYF; CDR3 DNA: TGCGCCAGCAGCTTGGAAAGGCTAACTGGGGAGACCCAGTACTTC
J gene: TRBJ1-2; CDR3 length: 14; V gene: TRBV18; D gene: -; clone size: -; CDR3 protein: CASSQSGVSAGYTF; CDR3 DNA: TGTGCCAGCTCACAGTCTGGTGTGTCAGCCGGCTACACCTTC
J gene: TRBJ2-7; CDR3 length: 14; V gene: TRBV6-1; D gene: TRBD2; clone size: -; CDR3 protein: CASRETSGPQGQYF; CDR3 DNA: TGTGCCAGCAGGGAAACTAGCGGGCCCCAGGGGCAGTACTTC
J gene: TRBJ2-7; CDR3 length: 15; V gene: TRBV6-5; D gene: TRBD2; clone size: -; CDR3 protein: CASSYSGLAAYEQYF; CDR3 DNA: TGTGCCAGCAGTTACTCGGGACTAGCGGCCTACGAGCAGTACTTC
J gene: TRBJ1-2; CDR3 length: 16; V gene: TRBV5-4; D gene: -; clone size: -; CDR3 protein: CASSLVQAGPSSGYTF; CDR3 DNA: TGTGCCAGCAGCTTGGTACAGGCCGGTCCATCGAGTGGCTACACCTTC
J gene: TRBJ2-3; CDR3 length: 16; V gene: TRBV27; D gene: -; clone size: -; CDR3 protein: CASQIGPSPAIDTQYF; CDR3 DNA: TGTGCCAGTCAGATCGGGCCTTCGCCTGCTATCGATACGCAGTATTTT